This is a list of T cell receptor beta chains from one sample in a study of blood T cell repertoires in COVID-19. The assay was immunoSEQ multiplex PCR, and TCRdb's table has in-frame clones only and misses some. Of roughly 39,000 clones listed, about 90% are singletons. Specimen: peripheral blood. Receptors were obtained from a man between 45 and 60 years old with active or convalescent COVID-19. CDR3s include the opening cysteine and the closing phenylalanine or tryptophan. A D gene is named only where the DNA matches it firmly. Some rows mark clone size as missing; the rest say once, few, many or name a class of expanded clone.

d_call	cdr3_length	v_call	j_call	clone_size	cdr3_nt	cdr3_aa
-	14	TRBV5-1	TRBJ2-5	few	TGCGCCAGCAGCCATGGGCAGGGGACGGAGACCCAGTACTTC	CASSHGQGTETQYF
-	13	TRBV12-3/TRBV12-4	TRBJ2-1	-	TGTGCCAGCAGTTTAGGCGGGATGGGTGAGCAGTTCTTC	CASSLGGMGEQFF
-	13	TRBV6-5	TRBJ1-1	-	TGTGCCAGCAGTTACTCCCGGGGAGCTGAAGCTTTCTTT	CASSYSRGAEAFF
-	17	TRBV6-1	TRBJ1-3	once	TGTGCCAGCAGTGAAATATTGGGGGCTCTATCTGGAAACACCATATATTTT	CASSEILGALSGNTIYF
-	12	TRBV2	TRBJ2-1	-	TGTGCCAGCCAGGACCGGGGGACTGAGCAGTTCTTC	CASQDRGTEQFF
-	14	TRBV5-4	TRBJ1-2	-	TGTGCCAGCAGCCTGAGGGCAGGCGTCTATGGCTACACCTTC	CASSLRAGVYGYTF
-	15	TRBV5-1	TRBJ1-6	-	TGCGCCAGCAGCCCCTCAGGATCCTATAATTCACCCCTCCACTTT	CASSPSGSYNSPLHF
TRBD1	16	TRBV28	TRBJ2-7	-	TGTGCCAGCAGTTTCACAAGGGACAGCCAGTTAGACGAGCAGTACTTC	CASSFTRDSQLDEQYF
-	13	TRBV18	TRBJ1-2	-	TGTGCCAGCTCACCCGACTCTAACTATGGCTACACCTTC	CASSPDSNYGYTF
TRBD1	15	TRBV13	TRBJ2-5	-	TGTGCCAGCAGTCGTGACAGGGGGCTAACGGAGACCCAGTACTTC	CASSRDRGLTETQYF
TRBD1	15	TRBV10-3	TRBJ1-1	-	TGTGCCATCAGACCCGATACAGGGGCGAACACTGAAGCTTTCTTT	CAIRPDTGANTEAFF
TRBD1	13	TRBV12-3/TRBV12-4	TRBJ1-1	once	TGTGCCAGCAGTTTAGGTCAGGGGGCAGACACTTTCTTT	CASSLGQGADTFF
-	14	TRBV5-4	TRBJ1-1	once	TGTGCCAGCAGAGGAGGCGGCGTGTACACTGAAGCTTTCTTT	CASRGGGVYTEAFF
-	15	TRBV24-1	TRBJ2-3	-	TGTGCCACCAGTGATTCCACTCAGGGCACAGATACGCAGTATTTT	CATSDSTQGTDTQYF
TRBD1	14	TRBV5-4	TRBJ1-1	once	TGTGCCAGCAGCCCCGGGACAGGGAACACTGAAGCTTTCTTT	CASSPGTGNTEAFF
-	13	TRBV5-3	TRBJ1-5	-	TGTGCCAGAAGCTTGGGGGCCTATCAGCCCCAGCATTTT	CARSLGAYQPQHF
TRBD1	15	TRBV27	TRBJ2-3	-	TGTGCCAGCACCCTTAGGGGACAGGGGACAGATACGCAGTATTTT	CASTLRGQGTDTQYF
-	17	TRBV2	TRBJ2-2	-	TGTGCCAGCAGCGCTTCGGGGCACCGGAGGGGCACCGGGGAGCTGTTTTTT	CASSASGHRRGTGELFF
-	12	TRBV29-1	TRBJ2-6	-	TGCAGCGTTGACTTGGGGGCCAACGTCCTGACTTTC	CSVDLGANVLTF
-	12	TRBV10-3	TRBJ1-4	-	TGTGCCATCAGTGAAGAGGGTGAAAAACTGTTTTTT	CAISEEGEKLFF
TRBD2	15	TRBV6-6	TRBJ2-3	-	TGTGCCAGCACCTTGACGAGCGGGAGTACAGATACGCAGTATTTT	CASTLTSGSTDTQYF
TRBD2	14	TRBV27	TRBJ2-1	-	TGTGCCAGCAGTTTAGGACTAGCTGCCAATGAGCAGTTCTTC	CASSLGLAANEQFF
TRBD1	20	TRBV28	TRBJ1-6	once	TGTGCCAGCAGTTTTGGGGACCCGGGACAGGGGATCACCTATAATTCACCCCTCCACTTT	CASSFGDPGQGITYNSPLHF
TRBD1	19	TRBV4-2	TRBJ1-4	once	TGTGCCAGCAGCCACCTAGAGACAGGGGGCTTTGGGACTAATGAAAAACTGTTTTTT	CASSHLETGGFGTNEKLFF
TRBD1	14	TRBV5-8	TRBJ2-5	few	TGTGCCAGCAGCTTGTTCAGGGGGCAAGAGACCCAGTACTTC	CASSLFRGQETQYF
TRBD1	16	TRBV2	TRBJ1-1	few	TGTGCCAGCAGCCTTGGGACAGGCGTTCCGAACACTGAAGCTTTCTTT	CASSLGTGVPNTEAFF
-	15	TRBV5-4	TRBJ1-1	-	TGTGCCAGCAGCTTGCCGCCGGGGGGGCACACTGAAGCTTTCTTT	CASSLPPGGHTEAFF
TRBD2	15	TRBV5-1	TRBJ2-2	medium-sized	TGCGCCAGCAGCCCATGGACTAGCGATCACGGGGAGCTGTTTTTT	CASSPWTSDHGELFF
-	15	TRBV6-4	TRBJ2-1	medium-sized	TGTGCCAGCAGTGTCGGAGGGGGCGGGTACAATGAGCAGTTCTTC	CASSVGGGGYNEQFF
-	16	TRBV18	TRBJ2-1	-	TGTGCCAGCTCACCACGCGACAGGCCAACCCGAGGTGAGCAGTTCTTC	CASSPRDRPTRGEQFF
-	13	TRBV6-5	TRBJ1-2	-	TGTGCCAGCAGTTACGGGCCGGACTATGGCTACACCTTC	CASSYGPDYGYTF
TRBD1	13	TRBV28	TRBJ1-2	-	TGTGCCAGCAGTTTACCCGGACAGGGTGGCTACACCTTC	CASSLPGQGGYTF
-	14	TRBV2	TRBJ2-5	-	TGTGCCAGCAGTTCCGGACGGACACAAGAGACCCAGTACTTC	CASSSGRTQETQYF
-	14	TRBV6-5	TRBJ1-6	-	TGTGCCAGCAGCGCCGGGATCGAGGGAAAGAATGGCCACTTT	CASSAGIEGKNGHF
-	14	TRBV15	TRBJ1-1	-	TGTGCCACCAGCAGCCGGACAGTGAACACTGAAGCTTTCTTT	CATSSRTVNTEAFF
TRBD1	16	TRBV5-1	TRBJ1-2	-	TGCGCCAGCCGCCCCAGTACAGGGGAGGTAGGCTATGGCTACACCTTC	CASRPSTGEVGYGYTF
TRBD2	14	TRBV9	TRBJ2-7	once	TGTGCCAGCAGCGCGAGCGGGGCCCCCTACGAGCAGTACTTC	CASSASGAPYEQYF
TRBD2	16	TRBV19	TRBJ2-5	once	TGTGCCAGTAGTATAGTCCCCGGGACTAGCGGAGAGACCCAGTACTTC	CASSIVPGTSGETQYF
-	16	TRBV21-1	TRBJ2-1	-	TGTGCCAGCAGCACCTGGCGGGGGTCTCTCTACAATGAGCAGTTCTTC	CASSTWRGSLYNEQFF
-	13	TRBV15	TRBJ2-5	-	TGTGCCACCAGCAGAGATAGGGGGGAGACCCAGTACTTC	CATSRDRGETQYF
TRBD1	14	TRBV6-5	TRBJ1-1	-	TGTGCCAGCAGTTACGGGACAGGGAACACTGAAGCTTTCTTT	CASSYGTGNTEAFF
-	15	TRBV5-1	TRBJ2-5	-	TGCGCCAGCAGCGCGGGGAGACCGCTTCAAGAGACCCAGTACTTC	CASSAGRPLQETQYF